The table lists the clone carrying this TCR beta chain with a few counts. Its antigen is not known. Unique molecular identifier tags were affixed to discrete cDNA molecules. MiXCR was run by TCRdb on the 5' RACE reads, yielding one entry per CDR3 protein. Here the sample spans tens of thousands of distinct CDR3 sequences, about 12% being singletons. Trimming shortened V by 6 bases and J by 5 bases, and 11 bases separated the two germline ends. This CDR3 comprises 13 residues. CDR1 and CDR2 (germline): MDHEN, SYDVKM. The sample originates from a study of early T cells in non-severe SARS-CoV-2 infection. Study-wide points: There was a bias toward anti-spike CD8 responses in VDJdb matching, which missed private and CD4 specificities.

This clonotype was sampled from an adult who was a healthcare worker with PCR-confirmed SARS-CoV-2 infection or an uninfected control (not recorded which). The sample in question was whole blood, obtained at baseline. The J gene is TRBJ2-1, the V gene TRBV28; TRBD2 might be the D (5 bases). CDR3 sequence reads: CASRTTNNNEQFF. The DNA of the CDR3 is TGTGCCAGCAGAACGACTAACAACAATGAGCAGTTCTTC. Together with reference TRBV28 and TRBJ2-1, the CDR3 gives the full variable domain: DVKVTQSSRYLVKRTGEKVFLECVQDMDHENMFWYRQDPGLGLRLIYFSYDVKMKEKGDIPEGYSVSREKKERFSLILESASTNQTSMYLCASRTTNNNEQFFGPGTRLTVL.